This T cell receptor (beta chain) derives from a study of blood T cell repertoires in COVID-19. Study context: The origin of the acute and convalescent COVID-19 samples was the United States, Italy and Spain. Sample material is recorded as cDNA or gDNA derived from T cells, B-cell-depleted T cells, or PBMCs.

The CDR3 length is 15 residues. V lost 0 bases and J lost 7, with 16 bases in between. Looked up from germline, CDR1 is SGHRS and CDR2 is YFSETQ. In the source study's methods: Researchers report that nucleated cell counts were estimated from reference gene primer amplification. Produced via immunoSEQ multiplex PCR; TCRdb's table is partial and in-frame only. V and J calls plus clone size are reproduced from that table; the DNA served to infer D and trimming. There are approximately 150,000 clones in the sample; over 65% occur only once, and less than 2.5% lies in the top ten. The V gene is TRBV5-1, the J gene TRBJ1-2; a possible D gene is TRBD1 (6 bases). Input material: peripheral blood. This receptor was identified in a man between 65 and 79 years old with acute or convalescent COVID-19. The CDR3 region is CASSLALQGGSGYTF. CDR3 nucleotide sequence: TGCGCCAGCAGCTTGGCCCTACAGGGTGGAAGTGGCTACACCTTC. The full variable domain, completed using reference TRBV5-1 and TRBJ1-2, is KAGVTQTPRYLIKTRGQQVTLSCSPISGHRSVSWYQQTPGQGLQFLFEYFSETQRNKGNFPGRFSGRQFSNSRSEMNVSTLELGDSALYLCASSLALQGGSGYTFGSGTRLTVV.